This T cell receptor (beta chain) appears in the sequencing data of a study of T cells in Graves' hyperthyroidism and ophthalmopathy. V was trimmed by 7 bases and J by 6 bases, leaving 21 bases between them. The CDR3 loop spans 15 amino acids. Looked up from germline, CDR1 is SEHNR and CDR2 is FQNEAQ (reference sequence). Hyperthyroidism had been newly diagnosed in patients aged 18 to 65, and its duration was under 2 months. Amplification targeted TCR beta CDR3 regions from RNA transcripts. HTBI primers were the set used in a first-round RT-PCR of the TCR CDR3. Each CDR3 protein gets one entry after TCRdb re-called the multiplex PCR reads with MiXCR. The sample consists of under 800,000 distinct CDR3 sequences, around 15% of them appearing once. In this sample, this clonotype turned up many times.

Sequencing was performed on blood. The rearrangement joins TRBV7-9 to TRBJ1-1; possibly TRBD1 for D (5 bases). This receptor was obtained from a woman between 18 and 29 years old with Graves' hyperthyroidism. CDR3 sequence reads: CASINAGAGTAEAFF. The CDR3 DNA follows: TGTGCCAGCATCAATGCCGGGGCAGGGACGGCTGAAGCTTTCTTT.